This TCR beta chain came from a study of blood T cell repertoires in COVID-19. The CDR3 is made up of 15 amino acids. V gave up 6 bases and J gave up 5 bases; unmatched junction bases: 9. Germline loops: CDR1 SNHLY, CDR2 FYNNEI. Measured with immunoSEQ multiplex PCR; TCRdb has only the in-frame clones, and not every one. This sample yields 130,000 to 150,000 clones, of which more than 75% are seen a single time; less than 45% belongs to the top ten. The receptor was isolated from a man in his forties or fifties who had recovered from COVID-19. V and J are TRBV2 and TRBJ2-1; TRBD2 agrees at 8 bases. The sequencing input was peripheral blood. CDR3 residues: CASRDGAGGNNEQFF. The DNA of the CDR3 is TGTGCCAGCAGGGACGGGGCGGGGGGAAACAATGAGCAGTTCTTC.